This entry describes one TCR beta chain. Many counts were recorded for this clone. Its antigen specificity is not known. No much larger clone is present one base from it, and per-base qualities are unavailable. Using the deep immunoSEQ assay, TCR CDR3 regions were amplified from genomic DNA by multiplex PCR. Genomic DNA extracted from each cell subset was distributed evenly over all wells of several immunoSEQ 96-well plates, and each plate served as one replicate. Each replicate PCR for sorted subsets received 200 ng genomic DNA, equal to around 32,000 T cell genomes. The purified libraries were quantified using a Qubit 3.0 fluorometer, sized with a Bioanalyzer 2100, and then quantified again using the KAPA Library Quantification kit. A separate single-read 150-cycle Illumina NextSeq 550 flow cell was used to sequence each immunoSEQ 96-well plate. For the original study's pipeline: Because only junctional sequences without quality scores were contained in the immunoSEQ output, filtering matching that applied to full-length reads could not be performed. Sequences were annotated with PyIR, a Python wrapper for IgBLAST v1.9, and V/J genes and CDR3 were assigned using IMGT germline references. Reads were filtered out if the reads had weak V/J assignments (E-value above 1e-6), no CDR3, stop codons, out-of-frame junctions, or ambiguous translated residues. V3J clonotypes were defined as sequences sharing an identical inferred V gene, J gene, and CDR3 amino acid sequence. To compute the percentage overlap between repertoires, the number of shared unique clonotypes was divided by the size of the smaller repertoire. Three approaches were used to assess repertoire richness: RTK rarefaction, the Chao1 estimator, and Recon v2.1 estimates of unobserved clonotypes. Generation probabilities for all TCRbeta clonotypes obtained by the gDNA method from a few donors were computed using OLGA. This immuneACCESS table, as held by TCRdb, lists in-frame sequences with V and J called but not all clones. Of the missing ones, under half trace to an unresolved V gene in checked studies; the others have no known cause. The V and J calls and the clone size are those of that table, but D and trimming were determined from the DNA. In this sample the table shows about 1 million clones, more than 60% of which occur a single time. The ten most abundant clones make up about 1.5% of the sample.

This entry belongs to a study of shared clonotypes between healthy human individuals (dated by TCRdb to 2020 to 2022). Background for the entire study: Two women and a few men aged 18 to 49 years were included in the cohort. Leukapheresis yielded between about 0.9 and 8.9 billion PBMCs per donor. To increase sequencing depth and limit assay-specific biases, different laboratories used diverse techniques to prepare libraries and sequence TCR repertoires. Per donor, three plates each were used for CD4 naive and CD4 memory, two for CD8 naive, and one for CD8 memory. The study deeply sequenced blood TCR repertoires of several healthy adults to estimate repertoire size and the extent of clonotype sharing between individuals. Results and caveats for the whole study, not just this receptor: Even with the large sequencing depth, rarefaction of the sorted-subset datasets indicated that sequencing was incomplete. Compared with non-shared clonotypes, clonotypes shared by all four sorted-subset donors had higher generation probabilities. Because the study included a small number of donors, the genetic and exposure-history diversity represented was limited. Only blood was sampled, and tissue TCR repertoires likely differ from those in blood. Pairwise subsampling led to the expectation that sequencing depth would affect the degree of clonotype sharing among donors. Across four donors, roughly 5.1% of naive CD4, approximately 3.5% of naive CD8, under 2.5% of memory CD4, and about 0.4% of memory CD8 clonotypes were shared. Larger estimated clonotype richness was generally found for naive subsets than for memory subsets.

The V and J ends are trimmed by 0 bases and 5 bases, leaving 10 bases between them. Taken from the germline V gene, the CDR1 and CDR2 loops are SNHLY and FYNNEI. The CDR3 starts with the cysteine, ends with the phenylalanine, and has 15 residues. Of the read, only the CDR3 DNA is kept; its 45 bases are in frame from base 1. Donors were healthy HIV-negative adults with no recently reported acute infections or vaccinations. Every donor was a Caucasian adult living in Nashville, Tennessee, USA. CD4+ T cells were enriched by magnetic negative selection; naive cells were then positively selected on CD45RA, and the negative fraction formed the memory subset. After blood collection by leukapheresis, PBMCs were isolated using Ficoll-Histopaque density gradient centrifugation and then cryopreserved in the vapor phase of liquid nitrogen. Analytical flow cytometry was used to check the purity and quantity of every magnetically sorted T cell population. Genomic DNA was isolated from each sorted fraction and quantified by UV absorbance on a Nanodrop 2000c.

The sequence is built from TRBV2 and TRBJ2-2; the D segment could be TRBD1, given 5 matching bases. Material: memory CD4+ T cells sorted from blood. Explained via the paper, the cell subset or site label denotes: CD45RA-negative fraction. The TCR originated in a man between 18 and 29 years old in good health. The CDR3 reads as follows: CASSEAQAKTGELFF. The nucleotide sequence reads TGTGCCAGCAGTGAAGCACAGGCTAAGACCGGGGAGCTGTTTTTT.